These 2 T cell receptor beta chains were all obtained from the same sample, sequenced in a study of blood T cell repertoires in COVID-19. The table came from immunoSEQ multiplex PCR; TCRdb's copy has only in-frame clones and leaves some out. The sample includes about 70,000 clones, about three quarters of them seen just once. The sequenced sample was peripheral blood. These TCRs come from a woman of 80 years or more with active or convalescent COVID-19.

The rearrangement links TRBV13 to TRBJ1-5, with a weak D call TRBD1 (5 bases). The CDR3 length is 13 residues. Germline V CDR1 and CDR2: PRHDT, FYEKMQ (reference sequence). Between the trimmed V and J ends, which lost 1 base and 4 bases, there was a span of 5 bases. The chain's CDR3 is CASSLAGNQPQHF. CDR3 DNA sequence: TGTGCCAGCAGCTTAGCAGGGAATCAGCCCCAGCATTTT.

J is TRBJ2-3 and V is TRBV5-1; D is possibly TRBD2 (5 bases). With 5 bases removed from V and 6 bases from J, the gap between germline ends came to 10 bases. This CDR3 has 12 amino acids. CDR1 SGHRS and CDR2 YFSETQ come from the germline V gene. CDR3 protein: CASSPRGDTQYF. The CDR3 DNA reads TGCGCCAGCAGTCCTCGCGGGGATACGCAGTATTTT.